This T cell receptor (beta chain) was retrieved from a study of CD8 T cells in Susac syndrome. V was pared by 4 bases and J by 4 bases, with 16 bases between. Germline V gene lookup returns CDR1 WSHSY and CDR2 SAAADI. CDR3 length: 15 residues. It was with random hexamers that roughly 0.5 to 1 ug RNA was reverse transcribed. Amplification of TCR beta CDR3 used immunoSEQ multiplex PCR across 54 Vbeta and 13 Jbeta. TCRdb called the immunoSEQ multiplex PCR reads again in MiXCR, with one record for every CDR3 protein. The table shows about 300,000 distinct CDR3 sequences, with almost 85% occurring only once.

The genes are TRBV10-2 and TRBJ1-1, with a weak D call TRBD1 (5 bases). This clonotype originated in a human donor with multiple sclerosis. The sample was CD8+ T cells from PBMCs. The CDR3: CASSVSLGPGTEAFF. CDR3 sequence (DNA): TGCGCCAGCAGTGTATCCTTGGGGCCAGGCACTGAAGCTTTCTTT.